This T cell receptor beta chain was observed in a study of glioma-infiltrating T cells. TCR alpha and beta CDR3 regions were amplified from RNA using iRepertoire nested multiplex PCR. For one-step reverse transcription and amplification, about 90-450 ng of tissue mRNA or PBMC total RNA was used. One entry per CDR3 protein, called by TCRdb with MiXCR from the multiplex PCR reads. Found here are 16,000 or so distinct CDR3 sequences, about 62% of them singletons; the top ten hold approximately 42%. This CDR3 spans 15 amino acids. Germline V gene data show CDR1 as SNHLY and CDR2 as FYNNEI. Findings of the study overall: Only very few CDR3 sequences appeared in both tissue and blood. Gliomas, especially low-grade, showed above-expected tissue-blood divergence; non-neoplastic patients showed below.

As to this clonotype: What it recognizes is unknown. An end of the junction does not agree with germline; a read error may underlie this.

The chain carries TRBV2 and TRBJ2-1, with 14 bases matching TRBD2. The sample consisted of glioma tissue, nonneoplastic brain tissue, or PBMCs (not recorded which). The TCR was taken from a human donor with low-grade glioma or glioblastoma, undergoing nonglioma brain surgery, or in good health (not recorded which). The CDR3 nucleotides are TGTGCCAGCAGTCCGACTAGCGGGGGGGTGCATGAGCAGCTCTTC. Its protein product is CASSPTSGGVHEQLF.